This T cell receptor (beta chain) was recovered during a study of CD8 T cells in ankylosing spondylitis. Whole-study results and caveats: Matched synovial fluid from ankylosing spondylitis patients was reported to be enriched for disease-linked clones. Previous work reported some of these motif variants in the synovial fluid and blood of reactive arthritis. There was a TCR beta motif, made of fewer than 10 highly homologous variants, that appeared characteristic of ankylosing spondylitis blood.

Remarks on this clonotype: The antigen is not known.

Quantitative 5'-RACE with molecular barcodes generated TCR beta libraries. TCRdb re-called the 5' RACE reads with MiXCR, one entry per CDR3 protein. Counted here are about 220,000 distinct CDR3 sequences, over 9.5% occurring once; the ten biggest clones make up less than 25%. Sequenced: blood, either unsorted or a sorted T cell fraction (not recorded which). The receptor's source is a male donor with ankylosing spondylitis or in good health (not recorded which).

The CDR3 is CASSRNEYNEQFF. The CDR3, as DNA: TGCGCCAGCAGCCGAAATGAATACAATGAGCAGTTCTTC. The chain uses TRBV5-1 and TRBJ2-1; D is uncertain. The V gene lost 4 bases and the J gene lost 4 bases, with 9 bases spanning the gap. Per germline, CDR1 SGHRS and CDR2 YFSETQ. This CDR3 spans 13 amino acids.